This TCR beta chain was observed in a study of T cell repertoires in cytomegalovirus infection. Findings and caveats of the study: Using cumulative public TCR beta family frequency, the authors identified those who carried CMV together with the relevant HLA.

A single record per CDR3 protein comes from TCRdb applying MiXCR to the reads. The sample carries some 400,000 distinct CDR3 sequences, under 40% recorded once. Worth noting for this clonotype: Antigen specificity is unknown. An end of the junction differs from the germline gene, which may be a read error.

This CDR3 spans 15 amino acids. Germline values: CDR1 SGHDN, CDR2 FVKESK. The TCR comes from a human donor in good health (CMV status not recorded). Some clones in this sample may be carry-over from other donors' samples. V usage is TRBV14 and J usage is TRBJ2-7; 9 bases match TRBD2. Sequenced sample: PBMCs. DNA for the CDR3: TGTGCCAGCAGCCAACTAGCGGGGTTAATATCCGAGCCGTACTTC. Translated, it gives CASSQLAGLISEPYF.